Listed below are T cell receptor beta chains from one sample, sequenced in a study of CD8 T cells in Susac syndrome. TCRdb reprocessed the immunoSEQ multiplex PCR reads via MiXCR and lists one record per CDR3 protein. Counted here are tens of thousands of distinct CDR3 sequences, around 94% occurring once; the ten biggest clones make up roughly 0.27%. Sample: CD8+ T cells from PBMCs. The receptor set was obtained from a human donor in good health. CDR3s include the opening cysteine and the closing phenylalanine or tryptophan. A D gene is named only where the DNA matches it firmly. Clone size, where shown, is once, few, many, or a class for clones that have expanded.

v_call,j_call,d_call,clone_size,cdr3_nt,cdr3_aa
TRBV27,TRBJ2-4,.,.,TGTGCCTCCTGGGGTGGGTTAGCCAAAAACATTCAGTACTTC,CASWGGLAKNIQYF
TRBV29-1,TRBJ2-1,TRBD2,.,TGCAGCGTTGTGGGACTAGCGGGAGAGGGCTCCTACAATGAGCAGTTCTTC,CSVVGLAGEGSYNEQFF
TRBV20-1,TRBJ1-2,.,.,TGCAGTAGAGATGGCTACACCTTC,CSRDGYTF
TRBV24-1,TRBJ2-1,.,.,TGTGCCACCAGTGATTTTACCCAGGGCTACAATGAGCAGTTCTTC,CATSDFTQGYNEQFF
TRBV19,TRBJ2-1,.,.,TGTGCCAGTAGTGCTGTTATATACAATGAGCAGTTCTTC,CASSAVIYNEQFF
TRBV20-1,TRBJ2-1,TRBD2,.,TGCAGTGCTAGAGAAGGTGGCGGGGGGGCCTCCTACAATGAGCAGTTCTTC,CSAREGGGGASYNEQFF
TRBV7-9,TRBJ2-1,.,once,TGTGCCAGCAGCTCCGTCAGAAGATACAATGAGCAGTTCTTC,CASSSVRRYNEQFF
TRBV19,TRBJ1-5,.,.,TGTGCCAGTAGTACCCCGACAGATTATAGCAATCAGCCCCAGCATTTT,CASSTPTDYSNQPQHF
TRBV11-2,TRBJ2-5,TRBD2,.,TGTGCCAGCAGCTTAGGATTTGGGACTACCCAAGAGACCCAGTACTTC,CASSLGFGTTQETQYF
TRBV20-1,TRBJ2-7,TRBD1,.,TGCAGTGCTAGGGCACAGGGGTGGTTCACCTACGAGCAGTACTTC,CSARAQGWFTYEQYF
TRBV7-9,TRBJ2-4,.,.,TGTGCCAGCAGCTTGTCGCAGGGTGGAAACATTCAGTACTTC,CASSLSQGGNIQYF
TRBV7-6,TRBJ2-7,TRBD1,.,TGTGCCAGCAGCTTAGGGAGGGACAGGGCATCCGAGCAGTACTTC,CASSLGRDRASEQYF
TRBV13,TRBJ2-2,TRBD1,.,TGTGCCAGCAGCTTTGGGACAGGCCCGTTCGTGAACACCGGGGAGCTGTTTTTT,CASSFGTGPFVNTGELFF
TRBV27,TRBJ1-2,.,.,TGTGCCAGCAGTCCCCGAGGGGGGAAGTACGATGGCTACACCTTC,CASSPRGGKYDGYTF
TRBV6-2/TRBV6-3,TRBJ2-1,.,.,TGTGCCAGCAATCGTCAGGACCGAACCTACAATGAGCAGTTCTTC,CASNRQDRTYNEQFF
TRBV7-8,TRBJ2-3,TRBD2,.,TGTGCCAGCAGCTTACTTTTGCTAGCGGTATCTAGCACAGATACGCAGTATTTT,CASSLLLLAVSSTDTQYF
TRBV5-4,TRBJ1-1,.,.,TGTGCCAGCAGTCCTACGCCCGGGGGCCATGGCGCTGAAGCTTTCTTT,CASSPTPGGHGAEAFF
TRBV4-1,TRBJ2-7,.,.,TGCGCCAGCAGCCGCGGGACAGCCTACGAGCAGTACTTC,CASSRGTAYEQYF
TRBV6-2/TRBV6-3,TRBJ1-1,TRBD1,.,TGTGCCAGCAGGGAAGACAGGGCTCAGTTCGGTGAAGCTTTCTTT,CASREDRAQFGEAFF
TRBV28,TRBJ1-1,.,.,TGTGCCAGCAGTGACGGGGGTACTGAAGCTTTCTTT,CASSDGGTEAFF
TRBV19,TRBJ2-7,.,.,TGTGCCAGTAGTGCCACTTTATCGGGGCCCTACGAGCAGTACTTC,CASSATLSGPYEQYF
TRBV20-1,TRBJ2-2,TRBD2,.,TGCAGTGCTAGAGATGAAGCACTGGGACTAGCCTTCACCGGGGAGCTGTTTTTT,CSARDEALGLAFTGELFF
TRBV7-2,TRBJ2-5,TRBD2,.,TGTGCCAGCAGCTCTCGCCTAGCGGTCCCTGCAGGGTACCAAGAGACCCAGTACTTC,CASSSRLAVPAGYQETQYF
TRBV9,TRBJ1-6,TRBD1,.,TGTGCCAGCAGCGTTGGACAGGGTGGATCACCCCTCCACTTT,CASSVGQGGSPLHF
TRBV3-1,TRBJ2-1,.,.,TGTGCCAGCAGCTACGTCCGACGGGATGAGCAGTTCTTC,CASSYVRRDEQFF
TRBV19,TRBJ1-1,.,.,TGTGCCAGTAGACAGGGAGGCACTGAAGCTTTCTTT,CASRQGGTEAFF
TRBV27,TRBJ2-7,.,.,TGTGCCAGCAGTTTACGGCCCAACGGGGGAGAGCAGTACTTC,CASSLRPNGGEQYF
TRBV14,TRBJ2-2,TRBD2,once,TGTGCCAGCAGCCAAGGAGGTCTAGCGGGAGGACTCGAGAACACCGGGGAGCTGTTTTTT,CASSQGGLAGGLENTGELFF
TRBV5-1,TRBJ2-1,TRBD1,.,TGCGCCAGCAGCGACGGACAGGGGGTATCTTACAATGAGCAGTTCTTC,CASSDGQGVSYNEQFF
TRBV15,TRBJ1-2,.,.,TGTGCCACCAGCAGAGCAGGATACCAAGTCTTTGGCTACACCTTC,CATSRAGYQVFGYTF
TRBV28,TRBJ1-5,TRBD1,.,TGTGCCAGCAGCCTCACGGGACAGGTCAATCAGCCCCAGCATTTT,CASSLTGQVNQPQHF
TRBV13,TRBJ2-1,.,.,TGTGCCAGCAGCTTGGGGCACTCCTACAATGAGCAGTTCTTC,CASSLGHSYNEQFF
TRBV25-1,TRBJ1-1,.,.,TGTGCCAGCAGTGAATATACAACCACTGAAGCTTTCTTT,CASSEYTTTEAFF
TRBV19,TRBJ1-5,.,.,TGTGCCAGTAGTCTAGCGAGCAATCAGCCCCAGCATTTT,CASSLASNQPQHF
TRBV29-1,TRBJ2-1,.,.,TGCAGCGTTGAACTCGCGCAGAGGGGTAATGAGCAGTTCTTC,CSVELAQRGNEQFF
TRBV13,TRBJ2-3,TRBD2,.,TGTGCCAGCAGATCGGCTGAAAGACTAGCGGGAGAGGGAGATACGCAGTATTTT,CASRSAERLAGEGDTQYF
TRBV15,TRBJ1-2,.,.,TGTGCCACCAGCAGAGAACCAAATCAGGGTAATGGCTACACCTTC,CATSREPNQGNGYTF
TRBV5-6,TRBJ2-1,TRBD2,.,TGTGCCAGCAGCTTGCCGGGACTAGCGGGGCTGAGCTCCTACAATGAGCAGTTCTTC,CASSLPGLAGLSSYNEQFF
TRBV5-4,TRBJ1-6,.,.,TGTGCCAGCAGCTTAGGACCTCTCAGCGGTTCACCCCTCCACTTT,CASSLGPLSGSPLHF
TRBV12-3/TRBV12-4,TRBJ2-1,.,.,TGTGCCAGCAGTCCCGCAACCCGGGACTCAACCCCGCACCGTTACAATGAGCAGTTCTTC,CASSPATRDSTPHRYNEQFF
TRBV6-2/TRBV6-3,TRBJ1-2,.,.,TGTGCCAGCAGTTACTCGAGGTCCGGGGGGCAAGAAGGCTACACCTTC,CASSYSRSGGQEGYTF
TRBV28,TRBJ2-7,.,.,TGTGCCAGCAGAAGCGGGCAGACCAACGAGCAGTACTTC,CASRSGQTNEQYF
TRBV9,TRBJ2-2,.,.,TGTGCCAGCAGCGGAGACACCGGGGAGCTGTTTTTT,CASSGDTGELFF
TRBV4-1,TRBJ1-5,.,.,TGCGCCAGCAGCCAAGAGCGGGGGGCCTACAATCAGCCCCAGCATTTT,CASSQERGAYNQPQHF
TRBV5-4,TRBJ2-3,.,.,TGTGCCAGCAGCTTGAATGGTCTGAGCACAGATACGCAGTATTTT,CASSLNGLSTDTQYF
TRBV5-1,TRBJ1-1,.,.,TGCGCCAGCAGCTTGGCCTCTGGCAATGCGGGCACTGAAGCTTTCTTT,CASSLASGNAGTEAFF
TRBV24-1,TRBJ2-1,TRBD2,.,TGTGCCACCAGGGGACTAGTGGAGACTAGTGAGCAGTTCTTC,CATRGLVETSEQFF
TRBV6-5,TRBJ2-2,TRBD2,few,TGTGCCAGCAGTACTAGCGGGGGGGCCGCCGGGGAGCTGTTTTTT,CASSTSGGAAGELFF
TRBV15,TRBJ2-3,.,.,TGTGCCACCAGCGGATACATCGGGCAGATTAGCACAGATACGCAGTATTTT,CATSGYIGQISTDTQYF
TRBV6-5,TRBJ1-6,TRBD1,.,TGTGCCAGCAGTTACGGGGACAGATATAATTCACCCCTCCACTTT,CASSYGDRYNSPLHF
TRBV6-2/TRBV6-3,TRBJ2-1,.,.,TGTGCCAGCAGTTACTCCGCGGGTTTTAAGTTCAATGAGCAGTTCTTC,CASSYSAGFKFNEQFF
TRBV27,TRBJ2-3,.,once,TGTGCCAGCAACCCGACAGGATCTGGTGGAGATACGCAGTATTTT,CASNPTGSGGDTQYF
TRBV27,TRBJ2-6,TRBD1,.,TGTGCCAGCAGTCCGGGACAGGGGCCCTCTGGGGCCAACGTCCTGACTTTC,CASSPGQGPSGANVLTF
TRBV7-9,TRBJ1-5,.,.,TGTGCCAGCAGCTCTTTCGACAATCAGCCCCAGCATTTT,CASSSFDNQPQHF
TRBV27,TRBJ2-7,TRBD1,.,TGTGCCAGCAGTTTGAGGGACAGGGTATCCGAGCAGTACTTC,CASSLRDRVSEQYF
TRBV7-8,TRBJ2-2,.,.,TGTGCCAGCAGCTTAGGGTCCGGGGAGCTGTTTTTT,CASSLGSGELFF
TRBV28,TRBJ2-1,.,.,TGTGCCAGCAGTTTAAGCGAGCTGGGCAATGAGCAGTTCTTC,CASSLSELGNEQFF
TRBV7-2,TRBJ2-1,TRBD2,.,TGTGCCAGCAACAAAAGGGGACTAGCGGACAATGAGCAGTTCTTC,CASNKRGLADNEQFF
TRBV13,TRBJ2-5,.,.,TGTGCCAGCAGCTTAGGACTACTCCAAGAGACCCAGTACTTC,CASSLGLLQETQYF
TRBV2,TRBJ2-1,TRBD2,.,TGTGCCAGCCCAAGCGGGAGACCGCACAATGAGCAGTTCTTC,CASPSGRPHNEQFF